This T cell receptor (beta chain) was recorded in a study of cytomegalovirus exposure and HLA in healthy donors. Overall study findings and caveats: Most TCRs appeared rarely, but some public TCRs recurred in many donors. On later analysis, the bulk of CMV-associated TCR beta chains appeared to be HLA-restricted.

PCR amplification relied on 60 Vbeta primers (plus 13 Jbeta primers). Libraries were prepared by immunoSEQ multiplex PCR; TCRdb keeps only in-frame clonotypes and omits some of them. The data contain under 200,000 clones, around 80% of them singletons. Comments on this clone: Its antigen is not identified.

Though nominally healthy at sampling, donors likely had unrecorded immune exposures. The ends lost 4 bases at V and 3 bases at J; junction bases unmatched: 10. The germline gives CDR1 MGHRA, CDR2 YSYEKL. The CDR3 has 16 amino acids. Sequenced sample: PBMCs. The V gene is TRBV4-1, the J gene TRBJ2-3; 7 nucleotides line up with TRBD1. The clonotype was recovered from a man between 45 and 60 years old in good health and CMV-seropositive. CDR3 nucleotides: TGCGCCAGCAGCCCCTTCTGGACAGGATTAACAGATACGCAGTATTTT. Amino acids: CASSPFWTGLTDTQYF.